This T cell receptor beta chain was identified during a study of OX40 agonist ivuxolimab in advanced cancers. Study-level background: Patients received ivuxolimab, an intravenous treatment, every 2 weeks at 0.01 to 10 mg/kg.

Autoimmune disease history or systemic immunosuppression disqualified patients. Study-wide results and limits: Low clonal expansion, among the lowest seen, marked partial responders at 0.1-3.0 mg/kg. CD8+ T cells (on average) carried more expanded clones than CD4+ T cells.

Data came from immunoSEQ multiplex PCR; TCRdb stores just in-frame clones and leaves some out. The repertoire includes roughly 80,000 clones, 80% to 90% of them detected once, and approximately 1.9% sits in the top ten. Worth noting for this clone: Its antigen is currently unknown.

Germline V gene data show CDR1 as SGHTS and CDR2 as YDEGEE. The V gene lost 5 bases and the J gene lost 3 bases, with 21 bases spanning the gap. This CDR3 contains 17 residues. Here the sequenced sample was CD4+ or CD8+ T cells sorted from blood, taken in a trial of the OX40 agonist ivuxolimab. This TCR derives from an adult with an advanced solid tumor such as melanoma, head and neck, liver or kidney cancer. The gene calls are TRBV5-8 and TRBJ2-4; D perhaps matches TRBD1 (7 bases). CDR3 DNA sequence: TGTGCCAGCAGTTCCAAGGCAGGGGGACTTGTCAAAAACATTCAGTACTTC. Its translation: CASSSKAGGLVKNIQYF.